This TCR beta chain was profiled in a study of T cell responses to AZD1222 COVID-19 vaccine. Measured with immunoSEQ multiplex PCR; TCRdb has only the in-frame clones, and not every one. Of 90,000 to 130,000 clones listed, approximately 89% are singletons. V gave up 0 bases and J gave up 2 bases; unmatched junction bases: 11. The V gene's germline CDR1 is MGHRA and CDR2 YSYEKL. The CDR3 has 19 amino acids. This receptor was obtained from an adult in good health. The specimen was peripheral blood, collected on day 0 of MenACWY control vaccination. The chain couples TRBV4-1 to TRBJ2-3, with 10 nucleotides matching TRBD2. The DNA for the CDR3 is TGCGCCAGCAGCCAAGATTGGCCGCCTAGCGGGGGTTACACAGATACGCAGTATTTT. It specifies CASSQDWPPSGGYTDTQYF.